This T cell receptor beta chain was observed in a study of cytomegalovirus exposure and HLA in healthy donors. 13 Jbeta primers and 60 Vbeta primers were used for the PCR. Clones were sequenced by immunoSEQ multiplex PCR, and TCRdb holds only the in-frame ones, with some missing. In the table there are about 54,000 clones, about 84% of which are singletons. CDR1 is SGHTA, CDR2 FQGTGA, per germline. V shed 5 bases and J shed 5 bases, with 18 bases lying between them. The CDR3 sequence is 15 residues long. The receptor was derived from a female donor in good health and CMV-seronegative. The rearrangement uses TRBV7-3 and TRBJ1-1, with a tentative D call TRBD1 (5 bases). Sequencing used PBMCs. The CDR3 loop reads CASSATGGSGTEAFF. CDR3 nucleotide sequence: TGTGCCAGCAGCGCCACGGGGGGGTCGGGGACTGAAGCTTTCTTT.